These 30 T cell receptor beta chains share one sample of origin, sequenced in a study of cytomegalovirus exposure and HLA in healthy donors. PCR used 60 Vbeta primers and 13 Jbeta primers. Produced via immunoSEQ multiplex PCR; TCRdb's table is partial and in-frame only. The table lists 85,000 to 130,000 clones, 70% to 75% of them singletons. Specimen: PBMCs. All receptors come from a female donor in good health and CMV-seronegative.

J is TRBJ1-5 and V is TRBV6-1; TRBD1 is a possible D gene (6 bases). Germline V gene data show CDR1 as MNHNS and CDR2 as SASEGT. The CDR3 has 14 residues. V was cut by 4 bases and J by 5 bases, with 12 bases left in between. CDR3 region: CASSGKGQYQPQHF. As DNA, the CDR3 is TGTGCCAGCAGTGGAAAAGGACAGTATCAGCCCCAGCATTTT.

The chain carries TRBV7-6 and TRBJ1-3; 7 bases fit TRBD1. In germline, CDR1 is SGHVS, CDR2 FNYEAQ. Unmatched junction bases numbered 7, after V lost 5 bases and J lost 0 bases. This CDR3 region has 16 residues. The CDR3 nucleotides are TGTGCCAGCAGCCAGGGACAGCTAAGCTCTGGAAACACCATATATTTT. Translating gives CASSQGQLSSGNTIYF.

This clone was detected once. The chain couples TRBV11-2 to TRBJ2-3; D gene unclear. V lost 6 bases to trimming and J lost 0 bases, with 7 bases between them. Germline V CDR1 and CDR2: SGHAT, FQNNGV. This CDR3 has 13 residues. CDR3 coding DNA: TGTGCCAGCAGGTATACTAGCACAGATACGCAGTATTTT. As protein: CASRYTSTDTQYF.

V gene TRBV4-1 combines with J gene TRBJ2-7; 10 nucleotides align to TRBD2. The germline V gene encodes CDR1 MGHRA and CDR2 YSYEKL. This CDR3 is 17 amino acids long. With 1 base clipped from V and 4 bases from J, the junction kept 10 bases outside the gene matches. The CDR3, as DNA: TGCGCCAGCAGCCAAGGACCGAGCGGGAGGGGCTTGTACGAGCAGTACTTC. Translated, it gives CASSQGPSGRGLYEQYF.

This rearrangement joins TRBV27 to TRBJ2-7, with TRBD1 as a possible D gene (6 bases). The CDR3 loop spans 14 amino acids. Germline assignment: CDR1 MNHEY and CDR2 SMNVEV (reference sequence). With 3 bases removed from V and 2 bases from J, the gap between germline ends came to 11 bases. In nucleotides, the CDR3 is TGTGCCAGCAGTTTCAGGGGTACAGCCTACGAGCAGTACTTC. Residues: CASSFRGTAYEQYF.

The chain is built from TRBV5-1 and TRBJ2-7, with 7 bases that match TRBD2. The germline CDR1 and CDR2 sequences are SGHRS and YFSETQ. This CDR3 has 16 amino acids. After removal of 0 bases from V and 0 bases from J, the junction contained 6 bases not matched to a gene. CDR3 nucleotides: TGCGCCAGCAGCTTGGCGGGTGGCGGGAGCTCCTACGAGCAGTACTTC. This codes for CASSLAGGGSSYEQYF.

This clone was detected only a few times. This rearrangement joins TRBV19 to TRBJ1-5, with D perhaps TRBD1 (5 bases). The V end was cut by 2 bases, the J end by 6 bases, with 17 bases between. CDR1 is LNHDA and CDR2 is SQIVND in the germline V gene (reference sequence). This CDR3 comprises 16 residues. CDR3 coding DNA: TGTGCCAGTAGTATAAGGGGCGAGAGTCGAAGTCAGCCCCAGCATTTT. This gives the protein CASSIRGESRSQPQHF.

This chain joins TRBV27 and TRBJ2-7, with D maybe TRBD2 (5 bases). The CDR3 length is 13 residues. Between the trimmed V and J ends, which lost 4 bases and 2 bases, there was a span of 9 bases. Per germline, CDR1 MNHEY and CDR2 SMNVEV (reference sequence). The CDR3 reads CASSSDFPYEQYF. In DNA form, the CDR3 reads TGTGCCAGCAGTTCGGACTTTCCCTACGAGCAGTACTTC.

This chain uses TRBV18 with TRBJ2-7; 8 nucleotides line up with TRBD2. From germline, CDR1 is KGHSH and CDR2 LQKENI. V shed 0 bases, J shed 3 bases, and the junction held 4 bases outside the gene matches. The CDR3 totals 15 residues. CDR3 DNA: TGTGCCAGCTCACCACCGGGACTAGGGGTCTACGAGCAGTACTTC. Its protein is CASSPPGLGVYEQYF.

The chain recombines TRBV9 with TRBJ2-3; a weak D match, TRBD1 (6 bases). Germline CDR1 is SGDLS and CDR2 is YYNGEE. The CDR3 runs to 15 residues. Trimming left V 4 bases short and J 3 bases short, with 15 bases between. CDR3 sequence reads: CASSITGKATDTQYF. The DNA of the CDR3 is TGTGCCAGCAGCATTACAGGGAAGGCGACAGATACGCAGTATTTT.

The rearrangement uses TRBV18 and TRBJ1-1; D uncertain. Between the trimmed V and J ends, which lost 3 bases and 3 bases, there was a span of 14 bases. CDR1 is KGHSH and CDR2 is LQKENI in the germline V gene. The CDR3 is made up of 15 amino acids. CDR3 protein: CASSPPTRVYTEAFF. Written as DNA, the CDR3 is TGTGCCAGCTCACCGCCGACACGTGTATACACTGAAGCTTTCTTT.

The gene calls are TRBV10-3 and TRBJ2-7; TRBD2 aligns across 7 bases. V trimming: 4 bases; J trimming: 0 bases; junction bases outside the gene matches: 9. Germline CDR1 and CDR2: ENHRY and SYGVKD. The CDR3 sequence is 16 residues long. The CDR3 region is CAISGMGLPSSYEQYF. As DNA, the CDR3 is TGTGCCATCAGTGGGATGGGACTACCGAGCTCCTACGAGCAGTACTTC.

This chain links TRBV6-6 with TRBJ1-5, with TRBD1 identical over 7 bases. Per the germline V gene, CDR1 is MNHNY and CDR2 is SVGAGI (reference sequence). Losses at the gene ends were 8 bases for V and 4 bases for J; bases not matched to a gene: 5. The CDR3 consists of 13 residues. As DNA, the CDR3 is TGTGCCAGCCGGGACAGTTATAATCAGCCCCAGCATTTT. Amino acids: CASRDSYNQPQHF.

The chain has TRBV11-3 and TRBJ2-4, with 7 bases aligning to TRBD2. Trimming removed 2 bases from V and 2 bases from J; junction bases left unmatched: 6. Germline CDR1 reads SGHNT; CDR2 reads YENEEA. This CDR3 is 16 amino acids long. The CDR3 reads CASSLYLAGTKNIQYF. DNA for the CDR3: TGTGCCAGCAGCTTATACTTAGCGGGCACCAAAAACATTCAGTACTTC.

V and J are TRBV29-1 and TRBJ2-7, with D possibly TRBD2 on 5 matching bases. Trimming removed 6 bases at V and 6 bases at J, with 18 bases between. Germline V lookup: CDR1 SQVTM, CDR2 ANQGSEA. CDR3 length equals 13 residues. The CDR3 region is CSVVVEGAGEQYF. For the CDR3, the DNA is TGCAGCGTGGTGGTTGAAGGCGCGGGCGAGCAGTACTTC.

The J gene is TRBJ2-7, the V gene TRBV5-5; 9 bases align to TRBD1. Germline values: CDR1 SGHKS, CDR2 YYEKEE (reference sequence). The CDR3 has 15 amino acids. With V trimmed by 4 bases and J by 7 bases, 12 bases remained unmatched. The CDR3 loop is CASSTQGQGLGEQYF. The CDR3 DNA reads as TGTGCCAGCAGCACCCAGGGACAGGGCCTAGGGGAGCAGTACTTC.

This sequence joins TRBV28 and TRBJ2-7; 15 bases map to TRBD2. J gave up 3 bases and V 5 bases, and 5 bases lay outside the gene matches. Per germline, CDR1 MDHEN and CDR2 SYDVKM. CDR3 length: 16 residues. In DNA, the CDR3 is TGTGCCAGCAGTACTGGGACTAGCGGGAGGTTCTACGAGCAGTACTTC. Translation gives CASSTGTSGRFYEQYF.

The rearrangement joins TRBV7-2 to TRBJ2-7, with 10 bases lining up with TRBD2. The germline CDR1 and CDR2 sequences are SGHTA and FQGNSA. V trimming: 5 bases; J trimming: 2 bases; junction bases outside the gene matches: 6. This CDR3 has 15 amino acids. This CDR3 is CASSLSGRTTYEQYF. As DNA, the CDR3 is TGTGCCAGCAGCCTTAGCGGGAGGACGACCTACGAGCAGTACTTC.

V usage is TRBV19 and J usage is TRBJ2-2; D is undetermined. The length of the CDR3 is 13 residues. V was trimmed by 5 bases and J by 5 bases, leaving 9 bases between them. Germline CDR1 and CDR2: LNHDA and SQIVND (reference sequence). DNA of the CDR3: TGTGCCAGTAGTCCGCACCTAACCGGGGAGCTGTTTTTT. Translation: CASSPHLTGELFF.

CDR3 protein: CASREPGQGPYEQYF. The CDR3 nucleotides are TGTGCCAGCAGGGAACCGGGACAGGGACCCTACGAGCAGTACTTC. V and J are TRBV5-5 and TRBJ2-7, with 9 bases matching TRBD1. J was trimmed by 2 bases and V by 5 bases; bases with no gene match: 8. There are 15 residues in the CDR3. The germline gives CDR1 SGHKS, CDR2 YYEKEE (reference sequence).

This chain uses TRBV5-4 with TRBJ2-3, with 8 bases fitting TRBD2. V shed 4 bases, J shed 4 bases, and the junction held 8 bases outside the gene matches. Germline CDR1 SGHNT, CDR2 YYREEE (reference sequence). The CDR3 runs to 15 residues. In DNA form, the CDR3 reads TGTGCCAGCAGCCGATCCGGGACTAGTCCAGATACGCAGTATTTT. It yields the protein CASSRSGTSPDTQYF.

The DNA for the CDR3 is TGTGCCAGCGTTAGGGACAGGGCCACAGATACGCAGTATTTT. Translating gives CASVRDRATDTQYF. The genes are TRBV2 and TRBJ2-3; 9 positions match TRBD1. Per the germline V gene, CDR1 is SNHLY and CDR2 is FYNNEI. The CDR3 contains 14 residues. Trimming at V came to 8 bases and at J to 2 bases, leaving 5 bases not matched to a gene.

The chain employs TRBV6-5 and TRBJ2-1, with 9 bases fitting TRBD2. The CDR3 has 14 residues. In germline, CDR1 is MNHEY, CDR2 SVGAGI. V gave up 8 bases and J gave up 8 bases; unmatched junction bases: 10. The CDR3 region has the DNA TGTGCCAGCGGGGCAGCGGGAGGTGTCGATGAGCAGTTCTTC. The encoded protein is CASGAAGGVDEQFF.

The V call is TRBV11-1, the J call TRBJ2-1, with 11 bases lining up with TRBD2. Germline V gene lookup returns CDR1 SGHAT and CDR2 FQDESV (reference sequence). The CDR3 has 16 residues. V trimming: 5 bases; J trimming: 4 bases; junction bases outside the gene matches: 7. In nucleotides, the CDR3 is TGTGCCAGCAGCGCCCCCGGGACTAGCGGATACAATGAGCAGTTCTTC. Its translation is CASSAPGTSGYNEQFF.

V gene TRBV4-3 combines with J gene TRBJ2-7; 13 bases map to TRBD2. The CDR3 consists of 16 residues. Germline-derived CDR1 and CDR2 are LGHNA and YSLEER. With 2 bases clipped from V and 5 bases from J, the junction kept 6 bases outside the gene matches. The CDR3 bases are TGCGCCAGCAGCCAAAGACTAGCGGGAGGTTCCCACGAGCAGTACTTC. As protein: CASSQRLAGGSHEQYF.

In regard to this clone: The germline gene is not matched at one end of the junction; a read error may be the cause. The genes are TRBV10-3 and TRBJ2-7; TRBD1 or TRBD2 may be the D gene (6 bases each). The CDR3 loop spans 15 amino acids. From germline, CDR1 is ENHRY and CDR2 SYGVKD. CDR3 nucleotide sequence: TGTGCCACCAGTGAGTCGGGGGCGAGCTCCTACGAGCAGTACTTC. This translates into CATSESGASSYEQYF.

The chain carries TRBV7-2 and TRBJ2-1; 7 bases match TRBD2. The J segment lost 9 bases and the V segment lost 4 bases, leaving 9 bases of the junction unmatched. Germline assignment: CDR1 SGHTA and CDR2 FQGNSA. This CDR3 has 14 residues. The CDR3 region is CASSSGTMGPEQFF. Here the CDR3 DNA reads TGTGCCAGCAGCTCAGGGACTATGGGCCCTGAGCAGTTCTTC.

The CDR3 here is CSVGDRAVGELFF. Here the CDR3 DNA reads TGCAGCGTTGGGGACAGGGCGGTCGGGGAGCTGTTTTTT. The chain joins TRBV29-1 to TRBJ2-2; TRBD1 agrees at 9 bases. The CDR3 has 13 amino acids. Trimming took 4 bases from V and 7 from J; bases not matched to a gene: 4. Germline V gene lookup returns CDR1 SQVTM and CDR2 ANQGSEA.

There are a few counts of this clone. In DNA form, the CDR3 reads TGTGCCAGCAGCCTGACTAGCGGGAGGTTCACAGATACGCAGTATTTT. This gives the protein CASSLTSGRFTDTQYF. V gene TRBV5-5 combines with J gene TRBJ2-3, with 13 bases fitting TRBD2. The J segment lost 2 bases and the V segment lost 4 bases, leaving 4 bases of the junction unmatched. In germline, CDR1 is SGHKS, CDR2 YYEKEE (reference sequence). The length of the CDR3 is 16 residues. The whole variable domain, remainder taken from reference TRBV5-5 and TRBJ2-3, is DAGVTQSPTHLIKTRGQQVTLRCSPISGHKSVSWYQQVLGQGPQFIFQYYEKEERGRGNFPDRFSARQFPNYSSELNVNALLLGDSALYLCASSLTSGRFTDTQYFGPGTRLTVL.

V and J are TRBV2 and TRBJ1-4; D unclear. Trimming cost V 11 bases and J 2 bases, with 12 bases left between them. Germline V gene data show CDR1 as SNHLY and CDR2 as FYNNEI. This CDR3 contains 13 residues. The CDR3 here is CAESEVTNEKLFF. The CDR3 nucleotides are TGTGCCGAGTCAGAGGTGACTAATGAAAAACTGTTTTTT.